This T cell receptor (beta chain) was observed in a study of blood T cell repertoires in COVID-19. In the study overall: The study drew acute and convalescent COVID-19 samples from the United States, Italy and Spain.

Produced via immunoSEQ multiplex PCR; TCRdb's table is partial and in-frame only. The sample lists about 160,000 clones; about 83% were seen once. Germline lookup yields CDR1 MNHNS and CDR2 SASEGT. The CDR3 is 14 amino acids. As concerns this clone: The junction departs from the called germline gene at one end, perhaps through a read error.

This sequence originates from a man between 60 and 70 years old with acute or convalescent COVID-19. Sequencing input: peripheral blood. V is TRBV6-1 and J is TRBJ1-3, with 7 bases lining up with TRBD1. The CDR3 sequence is CASREGTAGNTIYF. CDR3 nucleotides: TGTGCCAGCAGGGAAGGGACAGCTGGAAACACCATATATTTT.